The TCR beta chain described here comes from a study of cytomegalovirus exposure and HLA in healthy donors. Broader study findings: Cytomegalovirus status, reportedly, was diagnosed with high specificity and sensitivity by the classifier.

A note on this clone: Antigen: not known.

The length of the CDR3 is 15 residues. The V gene's germline CDR1 is SGDLS and CDR2 YYNGEE. V shed 0 bases, J shed 4 bases, and the junction held 4 bases outside the gene matches. With 60 Vbeta and 13 Jbeta primers, the PCR was carried out. The repertoire was sequenced with immunoSEQ multiplex PCR; TCRdb's copy has only in-frame clones and lacks some. The table lists about 140,000 clones, roughly three quarters of them singletons. The clonotype comes from a woman in her 40s in good health and CMV-seronegative. The chain has TRBV9 and TRBJ2-3; 8 nucleotides align to TRBD2. Input material: PBMCs. Here the CDR3 reads CASSVAAGGADTQYF. Written as DNA, the CDR3 is TGTGCCAGCAGCGTAGCGGCCGGGGGGGCAGATACGCAGTATTTT.